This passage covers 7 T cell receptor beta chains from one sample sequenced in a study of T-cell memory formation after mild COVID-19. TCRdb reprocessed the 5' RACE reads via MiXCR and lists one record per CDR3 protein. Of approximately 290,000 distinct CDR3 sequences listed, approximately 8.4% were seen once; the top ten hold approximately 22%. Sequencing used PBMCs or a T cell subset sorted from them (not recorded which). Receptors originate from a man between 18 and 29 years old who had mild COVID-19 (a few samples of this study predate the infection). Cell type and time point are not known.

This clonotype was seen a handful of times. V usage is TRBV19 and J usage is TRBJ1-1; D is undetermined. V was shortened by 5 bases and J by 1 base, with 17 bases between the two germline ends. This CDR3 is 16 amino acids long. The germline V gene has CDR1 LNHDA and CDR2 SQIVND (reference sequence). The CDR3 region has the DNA TGTGCCAGTAGTCCCTGGATGAGACGGCCGAACACTGAAGCTTTCTTT. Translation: CASSPWMRRPNTEAFF.

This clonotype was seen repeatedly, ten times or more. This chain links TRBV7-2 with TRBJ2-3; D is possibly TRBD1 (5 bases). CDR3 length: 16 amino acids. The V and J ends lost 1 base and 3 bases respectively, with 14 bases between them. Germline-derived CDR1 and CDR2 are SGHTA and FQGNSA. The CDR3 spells CASSLGVRALTDTQYF. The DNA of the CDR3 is TGTGCCAGCAGCTTAGGCGTCAGGGCCTTGACAGATACGCAGTATTTT.

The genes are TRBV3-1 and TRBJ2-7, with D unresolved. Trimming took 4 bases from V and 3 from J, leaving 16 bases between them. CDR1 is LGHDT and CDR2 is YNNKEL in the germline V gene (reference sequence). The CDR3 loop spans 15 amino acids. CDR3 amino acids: CASSRTPDGLYEQYF. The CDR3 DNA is TGTGCCAGCAGCCGCACCCCCGACGGCCTCTACGAGCAGTACTTC.

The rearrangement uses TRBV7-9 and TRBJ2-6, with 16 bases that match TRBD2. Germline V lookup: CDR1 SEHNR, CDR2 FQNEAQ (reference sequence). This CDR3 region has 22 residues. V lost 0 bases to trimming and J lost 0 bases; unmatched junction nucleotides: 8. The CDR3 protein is CASSLAGLAGGPWGSGANVLTF. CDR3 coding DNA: TGTGCCAGCAGCTTAGCGGGACTAGCGGGGGGGCCTTGGGGCTCTGGGGCCAACGTCCTGACTTTC.

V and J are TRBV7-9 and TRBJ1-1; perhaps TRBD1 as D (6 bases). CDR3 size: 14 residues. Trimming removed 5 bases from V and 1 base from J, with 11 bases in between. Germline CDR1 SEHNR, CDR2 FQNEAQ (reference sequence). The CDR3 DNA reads TGTGCCAGCAGCGGAGGGGGGAAGAACACTGAAGCTTTCTTT. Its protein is CASSGGGKNTEAFF.

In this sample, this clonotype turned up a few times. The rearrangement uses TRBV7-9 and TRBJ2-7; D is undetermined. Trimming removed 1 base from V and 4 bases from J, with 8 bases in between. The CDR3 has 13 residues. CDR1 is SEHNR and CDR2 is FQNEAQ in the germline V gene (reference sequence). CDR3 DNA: TGTGCCAGCAGCTTAGGTCTTGGGTACGAGCAGTACGTC. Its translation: CASSLGLGYEQYV.

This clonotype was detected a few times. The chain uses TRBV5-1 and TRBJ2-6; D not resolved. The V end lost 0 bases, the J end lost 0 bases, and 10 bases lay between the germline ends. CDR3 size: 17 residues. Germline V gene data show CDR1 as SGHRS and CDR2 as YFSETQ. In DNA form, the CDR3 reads TGCGCCAGCAGCTTGGCCATCTTAAACTCTGGGGCCAACGTCCTGACTTTC. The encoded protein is CASSLAILNSGANVLTF.